This T cell receptor beta chain was sequenced for a study of blood T cell repertoires in COVID-19. In the study overall: Sources were T cells, B-cell-depleted T cells, or PBMCs; the material itself was cDNA or gDNA.

Some clones are missing from TCRdb's copy, which holds only in-frame ones; the method was immunoSEQ multiplex PCR. The sample has around 67,000 clones; around 88% are singletons. V was clipped by 2 bases and J by 3 bases; unmatched bases: 5. CDR3 length equals 15 residues. The germline gives CDR1 SGHRS, CDR2 YFSETQ. Sequences were obtained from peripheral blood. This sequence was found in a woman of 80 years or more with active or convalescent COVID-19. The chain is built from TRBV5-1 and TRBJ1-1, with TRBD1 matching 9 bases. The CDR3, as DNA: TGCGCCAGCAGCTTTAACCGGGACAGGGACACTGAAGCTTTCTTT. Protein product: CASSFNRDRDTEAFF.